The T cell receptor beta chain under discussion was sequenced for a study of low-dose radiotherapy and immunotherapy resistance in tumors. Covering alpha and beta chains, TRAV- and TRBV-specific primers were used for the first-strand cDNA. The authors amplified TCRs for about 20 PCR cycles with a constant-region primer and a V-primer adapter. In vitro transcription amplified isolated mRNA. TCRdb fed the reads into MiXCR, producing one record per CDR3 protein. The table includes 95,000 to 100,000 distinct CDR3 sequences, about a fifth detected once. This clonotype was recorded many times. Regarding time point: after trial treatment. As for treatment: LDRT plus nivolumab, ipilimumab, low-dose cyclophosphamide and aspirin (RACIN trial). Donors were treated with nivolumab, ipilimumab, aspirin, and low-dose cyclophosphamide and radiotherapy. The sample consisted of PBMCs, taken after low-dose radiotherapy plus immunotherapy. This TCR came from a male donor with prostate cancer.

The CDR3 here is CATSRDLTSGGRLQETQYF. The CDR3 DNA reads TGTGCCACCAGCAGAGATCTAACTAGCGGGGGGAGACTCCAAGAGACCCAGTACTTC. This chain joins TRBV15 and TRBJ2-5; 12 bases align to TRBD2. J lost 1 base, V lost 0 bases, and 9 bases had no gene match. Germline lookup yields CDR1 LNHNV and CDR2 YYDKDF (reference sequence). The CDR3 runs 19 residues. Supplemented by reference TRBV15 and TRBJ2-5, the full variable domain reads DAMVIQNPRYQVTQFGKPVTLSCSQTLNHNVMYWYQQKSSQAPKLLFHYYDKDFNNEADTPDNFQSRRPNTSFCFLDIRSPGLGDTAMYLCATSRDLTSGGRLQETQYFGPGTRLLVL.